The entry below describes one TCR beta chain. The antigen it recognizes is unknown. No much larger clone is present one base from it, and per-base qualities are unavailable. From the cysteine through the phenylalanine, the CDR3 covers 15 amino acids. CDR3 DNA only is kept here, 45 bases in frame from base 1. A distance of 17 bases separates the germline ends of V and J, which lose 4 bases and 4 bases respectively. Based on the germline V gene (reference sequence), the CDR1 and CDR2 sequences are SGHNT and YYREEE. The treatment or condition label corresponds to: randomized to nivolumab then ipilimumab (arm A) or the reverse (arm B). No trial patient had received prior DNA-damaging chemotherapy. A FACS Aria II flow cytometer was used to sort live CD3+CD8+ cells that were negative for CD19 and CD56 from thawed PBMCs. CheckMate 064, a randomized, open-label phase II trial of sequential checkpoint blockade, was the source of the samples, all of which came from patients with melanoma. Leukapheresis was used to collect peripheral blood mononuclear cells, which were then purified with Ficoll-Paque and frozen in human serum with 10% DMSO. Right after sorting, the blood CD3+CD8+ cells were verified to be >98% pure, and DNA extraction followed.

TCRbeta CDR3 regions were immunosequenced from genomic DNA with the immunoSEQ Assay. Prior to high-throughput sequencing, genomic DNA was amplified by bias-controlled multiplex PCR. Regarding the original processing steps: To quantify the absolute abundance of each unique TCRbeta CDR3 region, the sequences were collapsed and filtered. Clonality, defined as 1 minus Pielou's evenness, was calculated using only productive rearrangements. A previously published method was used to identify clones with significantly greater frequencies in on-treatment samples than in baseline samples. This immuneACCESS table, as held by TCRdb, lists in-frame sequences with V and J called but not all clones. Of the missing ones, under half trace to an unresolved V gene in checked studies; the others have no known cause. That table furnishes V, J and clone size, whereas the DNA furnished D and trimming. A total of 32,000 or so clones appear in this sample, about four fifths of them only once. Clones ranked in the top ten supply roughly 18% of the sample.

These data come from a study of sequential checkpoint blockade in melanoma (dated by TCRdb to the late 2010s). Turning to the overall study: Using 1:1 randomization, the trial assigned patients either to first-line nivolumab followed by ipilimumab (arm A) or to ipilimumab followed by nivolumab (arm B). Maintenance nivolumab came after both trial sequences. General findings and caveats noted by the study authors: Larger, independent patient cohorts are needed to validate the response-prediction model that combines TCR metrics and mutation burden.

The sequenced sample was CD8+ T cells sorted from blood (inferred from file names), obtained from a patient given nivolumab and ipilimumab in sequence. This receptor was taken from a human donor with melanoma. The chain is assembled from TRBV5-4 and TRBJ1-2; a tentative D match to TRBD1 spans 5 bases. In nucleotide form, the sequence is TGTGCCAGCAGCCCCGTGGAGGGGCGAAGCTATGGCTACACCTTC. Protein translation: CASSPVEGRSYGYTF.